A selection of T cell receptor beta chains follows, all from one sample in a study of radiotherapy plus CTLA-4 blockade in lung cancer. The assay was immunoSEQ multiplex PCR, and TCRdb's table has in-frame clones only and misses some. Of approximately 67,000 clones in the sample, over 80% were seen once. The sample consisted of peripheral blood, taken from a patient treated with radiotherapy plus ipilimumab. The receptors were sampled from a human donor with non-small cell lung cancer who had a partial response to radiotherapy plus ipilimumab. Each CDR3 is given with its conserved first and last residue. Each record gives: D gene, J gene, V gene, clone size, CDR3 protein, CDR3 DNA. The D gene is left open where the match is weak. Some rows have no size entry. The others give once, few or many, or a class for an expanded clone.

>.|TRBJ2-1|TRBV13|.
CASKKYRDFYNEQFF
TGTGCCAGCAAAAAGTACCGGGACTTTTACAATGAGCAGTTCTTC
>.|TRBJ1-3|TRBV5-1|.
CASSSTAGTGNTIYF
TGCGCCAGCAGCTCAACGGCGGGCACTGGAAACACCATATATTTT
>.|TRBJ1-5|TRBV7-2|.
CASSSQMNQPQHF
TGTGCCAGCAGCTCCCAGATGAATCAGCCCCAGCATTTT
>.|TRBJ2-3|TRBV21-1|once
CASSKEVLAGTGSTDTQYF
TGTGCCAGCAGCAAAGAAGTCCTCGCCGGGACAGGGAGCACAGATACGCAGTATTTT
>.|TRBJ2-3|TRBV11-2|.
CASSLTGEGADTQYF
TGTGCCAGCAGCTTAACGGGGGAAGGCGCAGATACGCAGTATTTT
>TRBD1|TRBJ2-1|TRBV6-4|.
CASSDSDRGPCDQFF
TGTGCCAGCAGTGACTCCGACAGGGGGCCATGCGACCAGTTCTTC
>TRBD2|TRBJ2-5|TRBV7-3|.
CASRAGTSGSETQYF
TGTGCCAGCAGGGCCGGGACTAGCGGGAGTGAGACCCAGTACTTC
>.|TRBJ1-1|TRBV2|.
CASSSQGRGNTEAFF
TGTGCCAGCAGCTCCCAGGGTAGGGGGAACACTGAAGCTTTCTTT
>.|TRBJ2-2|TRBV7-6|.
CASSLQELANTGELFF
TGTGCCAGCAGCTTACAGGAACTAGCGAACACCGGGGAGCTGTTTTTT
>TRBD1|TRBJ1-1|TRBV2|few
CASKRTGGFQNTEAFF
TGTGCCAGCAAAAGGACAGGGGGCTTCCAGAACACTGAAGCTTTCTTT
>.|TRBJ2-3|TRBV29-1|.
CSVGRGTDFTDTQYF
TGCAGCGTTGGCCGCGGGACGGACTTCACAGATACGCAGTATTTT
>TRBD2|TRBJ2-7|TRBV28|few
CASSTSGSSYEQYF
TGTGCCAGCAGTACTAGCGGGAGCTCCTACGAGCAGTACTTC
>.|TRBJ1-1|TRBV5-1|.
CASSFSGNENTEAFF
TGCGCCAGCAGCTTTTCCGGGAACGAGAACACTGAAGCTTTCTTT
>TRBD2|TRBJ2-1|TRBV27|.
CASSLGGSSYNEQFF
TGTGCCAGCAGCCTGGGGGGGAGCTCCTACAATGAGCAGTTCTTC
>TRBD1|TRBJ2-5|TRBV2|.
CASSAEQGEETQYF
TGTGCCAGCAGTGCAGAACAGGGGGAAGAGACCCAGTACTTC
>TRBD1|TRBJ1-4|TRBV28|.
CASSPSGGPEDEKLFF
TGTGCCAGCAGTCCCTCAGGGGGGCCCGAGGATGAAAAACTGTTTTTT
>.|TRBJ2-1|TRBV7-3|once
CASSSPRLGYNEQFF
TGTGCCAGCAGCTCACCCCGACTGGGCTACAATGAGCAGTTCTTC
>.|TRBJ1-4|TRBV5-8|.
CASSPRVTNEKLFF
TGTGCCAGCAGCCCCAGGGTAACTAATGAAAAACTGTTTTTT
>.|TRBJ2-5|TRBV28|once
CASSPGARQGETQYF
TGTGCCAGCAGCCCGGGGGCGAGACAGGGAGAGACCCAGTACTTC
>.|TRBJ2-7|TRBV15|.
CATRSISGYEQYF
TGTGCCACCAGATCTATATCGGGCTACGAGCAGTACTTC
>.|TRBJ2-1|TRBV6-4|few
CASSDGPSLYNEQFF
TGTGCCAGCAGTGACGGGCCTAGCTTATACAATGAGCAGTTCTTC
>.|TRBJ2-1|TRBV9|.
CASSVGGRSYNEQFF
TGTGCCAGCAGCGTAGGTGGGAGAAGCTACAATGAGCAGTTCTTC
>TRBD2|TRBJ2-1|TRBV11-2|few
CASSRQRSGIYNEQFF
TGTGCCAGCAGCCGCCAACGTAGCGGGATATACAATGAGCAGTTCTTC
>TRBD2|TRBJ2-7|TRBV27|.
CASSKREISYEQYF
TGTGCCAGCAGTAAGCGGGAGATCTCCTACGAGCAGTACTTC
>.|TRBJ1-1|TRBV10-3|.
CAISDQGKDTEAFF
TGTGCCATCAGTGACCAGGGAAAGGACACTGAAGCTTTCTTT
>.|TRBJ1-3|TRBV5-4|.
CASSLRQGSGNTIYF
TGTGCCAGCAGCTTGCGGCAGGGCTCTGGAAACACCATATATTTT
>.|TRBJ2-7|TRBV12-5|few
CASGYDRSYEQYF
TGTGCTAGTGGCTATGACAGGTCCTACGAGCAGTACTTC
>TRBD1|TRBJ2-7|TRBV27|once
CASSSRDRVSHEQYF
TGTGCCAGCAGTTCCCGGGACAGGGTTAGCCACGAGCAGTACTTC
>TRBD1|TRBJ2-1|TRBV7-2|.
CASSLNRGEQFF
TGTGCCAGCAGCCTGAACAGGGGTGAGCAGTTCTTC
>.|TRBJ2-5|TRBV2|.
CASSPGIEETQYF
TGTGCCAGCAGTCCCGGGATCGAAGAGACCCAGTACTTC
>.|TRBJ1-2|TRBV4-1|.
CASSQGTGNYGYTF
TGCGCCAGCAGCCAAGGTACGGGGAACTATGGCTACACCTTC
>.|TRBJ2-1|TRBV13|few
CASSPTPRDNEQFF
TGTGCCAGCAGCCCCACTCCCCGGGACAATGAGCAGTTCTTC
>TRBD1|TRBJ2-7|TRBV6-4|.
CASTVPGQGSYEQYF
TGTGCCAGCACTGTACCGGGACAGGGTTCCTACGAGCAGTACTTC
>TRBD2|TRBJ2-2|TRBV27|once
CASRILAGGPHGELFF
TGTGCCAGCAGGATTTTAGCGGGAGGGCCTCACGGGGAGCTGTTTTTT
>TRBD2|TRBJ2-3|TRBV7-2|.
CASSLQWEGAQYF
TGTGCCAGCAGCTTACAGTGGGAGGGTGCGCAGTATTTT
>TRBD1|TRBJ2-1|TRBV5-1|.
CASSLVGTGYDEQFF
TGCGCCAGCAGCTTGGTCGGGACAGGGTATGATGAGCAGTTCTTC
>TRBD1|TRBJ2-5|TRBV7-8|.
CASSLGDRGSGETQYF
TGTGCCAGCAGCTTAGGGGACAGGGGTAGTGGAGAGACCCAGTACTTC
>.|TRBJ2-5|TRBV5-1|.
CASSPAQVETQYF
TGCGCCAGCAGCCCGGCCCAGGTAGAGACCCAGTACTTC
>TRBD1|TRBJ2-5|TRBV28|.
CASSLPGQGTFGTQYF
TGTGCCAGCAGCCTACCGGGACAGGGGACTTTTGGGACCCAGTACTTC
>TRBD2|TRBJ2-7|TRBV5-1|.
CASSLHRGGSSGEQYF
TGCGCCAGCAGCTTGCATCGCGGGGGTTCTTCAGGCGAGCAGTACTTC
>.|TRBJ2-7|TRBV2|few
CASRRWGEIYEQYF
TGTGCCAGCAGACGTTGGGGGGAAATCTACGAGCAGTACTTC
>.|TRBJ1-2|TRBV27|once
CASSPNVRGSGYTF
TGTGCCAGCAGTCCAAACGTCCGGGGAAGTGGCTACACCTTC
>.|TRBJ1-1|TRBV19|.
CASSPQGVGGEAFF
TGTGCCAGCAGTCCTCAAGGTGTTGGCGGTGAAGCTTTCTTT
>.|TRBJ1-4|TRBV19|.
CASKRAHPTNEKLFF
TGTGCCAGTAAGCGGGCCCACCCGACTAATGAAAAACTGTTTTTT
>.|TRBJ2-3|TRBV7-7|.
CASSLIVTFTDTQYF
TGTGCCAGCAGCTTAATAGTGACTTTCACAGATACGCAGTATTTT
>TRBD1|TRBJ1-1|TRBV4-2|.
CASSQVDRGPNTEAFF
TGTGCCAGCAGCCAAGTGGACAGGGGGCCTAACACTGAAGCTTTCTTT
>TRBD2|TRBJ2-1|TRBV7-9|.
CASSLYGSGTFRSYNEQFF
TGTGCCAGCAGCTTATACGGTAGCGGGACTTTCCGTTCCTACAATGAGCAGTTCTTC
>TRBD1|TRBJ1-5|TRBV5-4|.
CASSLTGVDQPQHF
TGTGCCAGCAGCTTGACAGGGGTCGATCAGCCCCAGCATTTT
>.|TRBJ2-7|TRBV18|.
CASSPTGREQYF
TGTGCCAGCTCACCAACCGGGAGAGAGCAGTACTTC
>TRBD2|TRBJ2-3|TRBV7-2|.
CASSPRTSGVTDTQYF
TGTGCCAGCAGCCCCAGGACTAGCGGGGTCACAGATACGCAGTATTTT
>.|TRBJ1-1|TRBV21-1|.
CASSLGLTYTEAFF
TGTGCCAGCAGTTTGGGGCTGACCTACACTGAAGCTTTCTTT
>TRBD2|TRBJ2-1|TRBV11-3|.
CASSLSGAQFF
TGTGCCAGCAGCTTGAGCGGGGCACAGTTCTTC
>.|TRBJ2-3|TRBV7-9|.
CASSPLRADTQYF
TGTGCCAGCAGCCCCCTGAGAGCAGATACGCAGTATTTT
>.|TRBJ1-1|TRBV6-5|.
CASSYSVLSTEAFF
TGTGCCAGCAGTTACTCGGTATTGAGCACTGAAGCTTTCTTT
>TRBD1|TRBJ2-1|TRBV19|.
CATTKGASYNEQFF
TGTGCCACTACTAAGGGGGCAAGCTACAATGAGCAGTTCTTC
>.|TRBJ1-6|TRBV6-1|.
CASSASLVSYNSPLHF
TGTGCCAGCAGTGCTAGCCTCGTCTCCTATAATTCACCCCTCCACTTT
>.|TRBJ2-1|TRBV7-3|once
CASSLNEGGNEQFF
TGTGCCAGCAGCCTAAATGAAGGGGGCAATGAGCAGTTCTTC